This T cell receptor beta chain emerged from a study of T cell changes during pregnancy in multiple sclerosis. This clone was observed a handful of times. The protocol was immunoSEQ multiplex PCR, while the TCRdb copy is restricted to in-frame clones and leaves out a portion. In the table there are roughly 99,000 clones, 85% to 95% of which are singletons. J was trimmed by 5 bases and V by 4 bases; bases with no gene match: 7. The CDR3 has 16 amino acids. Germline V gives CDR1 SEHNR, CDR2 FQNEAQ (reference sequence). The origin of this receptor is a female donor in good health, enrolled as a control in a pregnancy study. V is TRBV7-9 and J is TRBJ2-1, with TRBD2 matching 11 bases. Source: peripheral blood, taken in the third trimester of pregnancy. CDR3 region: CASSSTSGLADNEQFF. CDR3 coding DNA: TGTGCCAGCAGCTCAACATCGGGACTAGCGGACAATGAGCAGTTCTTC.